This T cell receptor (beta chain) was sequenced for a study of blood T cell repertoires in COVID-19. Study summary: The United States, Italy and Spain were the sources of the acute and convalescent COVID-19 samples. The cDNA or gDNA used as material had been derived from T cells, B-cell-depleted T cells, or PBMCs.

The method was immunoSEQ multiplex PCR; TCRdb's version includes in-frame clones alone and lacks a portion of them. The repertoire holds 170,000 or so clones, with more than 80% as singletons. The CDR3 runs to 14 residues. Germline V CDR1 and CDR2: LNHDA, SQIVND (reference sequence). Between the trimmed V and J ends, which lost 4 bases and 5 bases, there was a span of 13 bases. Clinical history reported by participants formed the basis on which cohorts were assigned. Recovered status applied to Cohort 3 donors who had two consecutive negative PCRs. It also applied to those with clearance or with symptom resolution.

Sequenced material: PBMCs or T cells enriched from blood (not recorded which). This receptor was taken from a man in his forties or fifties who had recovered from COVID-19. The chain has TRBV19 and TRBJ2-3; D might be TRBD1 (6 bases). The CDR3 sequence is CASSRRTVGDTQYF. DNA of the CDR3: TGTGCCAGTAGTAGAAGGACAGTAGGAGATACGCAGTATTTT.